This entry lists 26 T cell receptor beta chains sequenced from one sample in a study of cytomegalovirus exposure and HLA in healthy donors. This PCR relied on a set of 60 Vbeta primers and 13 Jbeta primers. Only in-frame clones appear in the TCRdb table, and some are missing; sequencing was by immunoSEQ multiplex PCR. The sample includes approximately 120,000 clones, 77% of them seen just once. Sequencing was done on a sample of PBMCs. Receptor source: a middle-aged man in good health and CMV-seropositive.

The chain combines TRBV19 with TRBJ1-4; a possible D gene is TRBD1 (5 bases). Germline values: CDR1 LNHDA, CDR2 SQIVND (reference sequence). The CDR3 extends over 17 amino acids. Trimming took 7 bases from V and 5 from J, leaving 23 bases between them. The CDR3 here is CASKASGRHLSNEKLFF. The CDR3 DNA sequence: TGTGCCAGTAAGGCTTCAGGGCGACACTTATCAAATGAAAAACTGTTTTTT.

The chain is built from TRBV15 and TRBJ2-1; a possible D gene is TRBD1 (6 bases). Germline V gene data show CDR1 as LNHNV and CDR2 as YYDKDF (reference sequence). This CDR3 comprises 14 residues. Trimming left V 1 base short and J 4 bases short, with 8 bases between. In nucleotides, the CDR3 is TGTGCCACCAGCAGAGTAGGGGGTTACAATGAGCAGTTCTTC. The encoded protein is CATSRVGGYNEQFF. The entire variable domain, with the rest obtained from reference TRBV15 and TRBJ2-1, is as follows: DAMVIQNPRYQVTQFGKPVTLSCSQTLNHNVMYWYQQKSSQAPKLLFHYYDKDFNNEADTPDNFQSRRPNTSFCFLDIRSPGLGDTAMYLCATSRVGGYNEQFFGPGTRLTVL.

Worth noting for this clone: A junction boundary mismatches the germline segment, possibly from a read error. The rearrangement joins TRBV4-2 to TRBJ1-5, with TRBD1 identical over 7 bases. CDR1 and CDR2 (germline): LGHNA, YNFKEQ. This CDR3 comprises 15 residues. CDR3 coding DNA: TGTGCCAGCAGCCAAGTAGGAGCAGGGGGTGCTAATATGGATTTT. This codes for CASSQVGAGGANMDF.

This clone was counted once. The chain combines TRBV7-8 with TRBJ2-3; perhaps TRBD1 as D (5 bases). Trimming stripped 3 bases from V and 5 bases from J, with 12 bases between. Germline V gene lookup returns CDR1 SGHVS and CDR2 FQNEAQ. This CDR3 is 14 amino acids long. CDR3 sequence reads: CASSFGQGLDTQYF. CDR3 DNA: TGTGCCAGCAGCTTCGGTCAGGGATTAGATACGCAGTATTTT.

The rearrangement uses TRBV5-6 and TRBJ2-7; 9 bases match TRBD1. V dropped 4 bases and J dropped 2; count of bases not matched to a gene: 7. The CDR3 is made up of 15 amino acids. Germline V gene sequence: CDR1 SGHDT, CDR2 YYEEEE. For the CDR3, the DNA is TGTGCCAGCAGCCCGGACAGGGGCCAACCCTACGAGCAGTACTTC. This translates into CASSPDRGQPYEQYF. Based on the CDR3 plus reference TRBV5-6 and TRBJ2-7, the full variable domain is DAGVTQSPTHLIKTRGQQVTLRCSPKSGHDTVSWYQQALGQGPQFIFQYYEEEERQRGNFPDRFSGHQFPNYSSELNVNALLLGDSALYLCASSPDRGQPYEQYFGPGTRLTVT.

V is TRBV6-6 and J is TRBJ2-2; D perhaps matches TRBD2 (5 bases). The CDR3 runs to 14 residues. Trimming pared 6 bases from V and 4 bases from J, leaving 12 bases between. The germline gives CDR1 MNHNY, CDR2 SVGAGI (reference sequence). The CDR3: CASSLVGSTGELFF. The CDR3 DNA reads TGTGCCAGCAGCCTGGTTGGGAGCACCGGGGAGCTGTTTTTT.

There are a few counts of this clone. This sequence joins TRBV6-5 and TRBJ2-2; possibly TRBD1 for D (7 bases). V was shortened by 0 bases and J by 6 bases, with 14 bases between the two germline ends. The CDR3 consists of 16 residues. The germline CDR1 and CDR2 sequences are MNHEY and SVGAGI. CDR3 DNA sequence: TGTGCCAGCAGTTACTCGGGGGCAGGGGGGCCCGGGGAGCTGTTTTTT. Its translation is CASSYSGAGGPGELFF.

The chain recombines TRBV28 with TRBJ2-5, with D perhaps matching TRBD1 (6 bases). Deletions cut 6 bases from V and 8 bases from J, with 16 bases between. CDR1 and CDR2 from the germline V gene are MDHEN and SYDVKM. The CDR3 runs to 13 residues. Here the CDR3 reads CASRTRAGETQYF. For the CDR3, the DNA is TGTGCCAGCAGAACCAGGGCAGGGGAAACCCAGTACTTC.

The chain links TRBV28 to TRBJ1-2, with TRBD1 matching over 9 bases. V shed 7 bases, J shed 2 bases, and the junction held 8 bases outside the gene matches. The CDR3 covers 15 residues. CDR1 MDHEN and CDR2 SYDVKM come from the germline V gene. DNA for the CDR3: TGTGCCAGCACCCTACTCGACAGGGGGAACTATGGCTACACCTTC. Residues: CASTLLDRGNYGYTF.

The DNA for the CDR3 is TGCGCCGTTGGGGGGGTCACTGAAGCTTTCTTT. As protein: CAVGGVTEAFF. The chain recombines TRBV23-1 with TRBJ1-1; D possibly corresponds to TRBD1 (5 bases). TRBV23-1 is treated as an ORF (open reading frame) with a function not yet certain. This CDR3 contains 11 residues. V was cut by 11 bases and J by 4 bases, with 11 bases left in between.

The CDR3 nucleotides are TGTGCCAGCAGCCAAGATCTTTTGTCGGGGGGGCGGGGTGAGACCCAGTACTTC. Translating gives CASSQDLLSGGRGETQYF. This chain links TRBV4-2 with TRBJ2-5; 8 bases fit TRBD2. CDR1 and CDR2 from the germline V gene are LGHNA and YNFKEQ. V shed 0 bases and J 5 bases; nucleotides not matched to a gene: 14. The CDR3 consists of 18 residues.

The V and J genes are TRBV29-1 and TRBJ2-4, with D possibly being TRBD2 (5 bases). Germline V lookup: CDR1 SQVTM, CDR2 ANQGSEA. Trimming shortened V by 4 bases and J by 1 base, and 8 bases separated the two germline ends. The CDR3 is 13 amino acids. The DNA for the CDR3 is TGCAGCGTTGTCGGGATGGCCAAAAACATTCAGTACTTC. This sequence encodes CSVVGMAKNIQYF.

Note on this clone: It is unclear where the CDR3 begins or ends on the DNA, so no DNA is shown, and the CDR3 is as TCRdb lists it. This CDR3 reads CASSGVRFGGDSYNEQFF. The chain has TRBV19 and TRBJ2-1; TRBD2, the table's D call, lacks a check against the DNA. Germline CDR1 and CDR2: LNHDA and SQIVND (reference sequence). The CDR3 length is 18 residues, termini included.

The chain combines TRBV7-6 with TRBJ2-2, with TRBD1 matching over 7 bases. With 5 bases clipped from V and 6 bases from J, the junction kept 9 bases outside the gene matches. The germline gives CDR1 SGHVS, CDR2 FNYEAQ. This CDR3 region has 15 residues. CDR3 nucleotides: TGTGCCAGCAGCGCCCGGGACAGTTCCCCCGGGGAGCTGTTTTTT. The encoded protein is CASSARDSSPGELFF.

The CDR3 loop is CASRRGLNEKLFF. CDR3 coding DNA: TGTGCCAGCAGGAGGGGACTAAATGAAAAACTGTTTTTT. The rearrangement links TRBV28 to TRBJ1-4, with D possibly matching TRBD1 (5 bases). The germline V gene has CDR1 MDHEN and CDR2 SYDVKM. V gave up 6 bases and J gave up 5 bases, with 10 bases separating them. CDR3 length: 13 residues.

This chain joins TRBV7-8 and TRBJ1-3, with D uncertain. Germline values: CDR1 SGHVS, CDR2 FQNEAQ. There are 14 residues in the CDR3. V was pared by 5 bases and J by 0 bases, with 8 bases between. The CDR3 DNA reads as TGTGCCAGCAGCCCTGAGAGCTCTGGAAACACCATATATTTT. It translates to CASSPESSGNTIYF.

J is TRBJ1-5 and V is TRBV15; TRBD1 aligns across 10 bases. The length of the CDR3 is 15 residues. Per the germline V gene, CDR1 is LNHNV and CDR2 is YYDKDF (reference sequence). The V gene end was trimmed by 6 bases and the J gene end by 4 bases; junction bases not matched to a gene: 6. The CDR3 protein is CATSSGQGTNQPQHF. CDR3 nucleotides: TGTGCCACCAGTTCGGGACAGGGGACTAATCAGCCCCAGCATTTT.

The chain employs TRBV27 and TRBJ2-7, with 9 bases aligning to TRBD1. Trimming cost V 3 bases and J 6 bases; bases outside gene matches: 6. The CDR3 has 14 residues. Germline-derived CDR1 and CDR2 are MNHEY and SMNVEV (reference sequence). CDR3 residues: CASSFSGQGSEQYF. The CDR3 nucleotides are TGTGCCAGCAGTTTCTCGGGACAGGGTAGCGAGCAGTACTTC.

A few counts support this clone. The J gene is TRBJ2-3, the V gene TRBV6-5; weak D call: TRBD2 (7 bases). Germline V gives CDR1 MNHEY, CDR2 SVGAGI. The length of the CDR3 is 14 residues. With 5 bases removed from V and 5 bases from J, the gap between germline ends came to 14 bases. CDR3 amino acids: CASSPRGAEDTQYF. CDR3 bases: TGTGCCAGCAGTCCACGGGGGGCTGAAGATACGCAGTATTTT.

V is TRBV7-4 and J is TRBJ1-5; D is ambiguous. Per the germline V gene, CDR1 is SGHVT and CDR2 is SQSDAQ. V dropped 5 bases and J dropped 2 bases, with 19 bases sitting between them. CDR3 length: 17 amino acids. The CDR3 DNA follows: TGTGCCAGCAGCGATGCCCGGGAAAACTCGGGCAATCAGCCCCAGCATTTT. It specifies CASSDARENSGNQPQHF.

The chain combines TRBV28 with TRBJ2-1, with TRBD2 identical over 10 bases. This CDR3 is 14 amino acids long. V shed 7 bases and J 9 bases; nucleotides not matched to a gene: 9. The germline V gene has CDR1 MDHEN and CDR2 SYDVKM. The CDR3 DNA reads as TGTGCCAGCATCCTTAGCGGGGGGTCGGGTGAGCAGTTCTTC. Its translation is CASILSGGSGEQFF.

The chain uses TRBV18 and TRBJ2-5, with 9 bases that match TRBD1. The CDR3 totals 14 residues. The germline V gene encodes CDR1 KGHSH and CDR2 LQKENI. The ends lost 0 bases at V and 4 bases at J; junction bases unmatched: 0. This CDR3 is CASSPPGQGETQYF. The CDR3, as DNA: TGTGCCAGCTCACCACCGGGACAGGGAGAGACCCAGTACTTC.

The rearrangement uses TRBV2 and TRBJ2-5; TRBD2 aligns across 7 bases. The CDR3 is made up of 15 amino acids. Germline CDR1 SNHLY, CDR2 FYNNEI. J was trimmed by 2 bases and V by 10 bases; bases with no gene match: 13. CDR3 sequence (DNA): TGTGCCACGGGGGGACTCTTAAGGACACAAGAGACCCAGTACTTC. Translated: CATGGLLRTQETQYF. Full variable domain (remainder filled in from reference TRBV2 and TRBJ2-5): EPEVTQTPSHQVTQMGQEVILRCVPISNHLYFYWYRQILGQKVEFLVSFYNNEISEKSEIFDDQFSVERPDGSNFTLKIRSTKLEDSAMYFCATGGLLRTQETQYFGPGTRLLVL.

The V call is TRBV25-1, the J call TRBJ1-1; the match to TRBD1 covers 7 bases. The CDR3 loop spans 17 amino acids. Trimming at V came to 7 bases and at J to 5 bases, leaving 19 bases not matched to a gene. Per germline, CDR1 MGHDK and CDR2 SYGVNS. In DNA form, the CDR3 reads TGTGCCAGCACTGGAGGGGGCAGGAAGGGAACAAAGACTGAAGCTTTCTTT. Residues: CASTGGGRKGTKTEAFF. Filled out from reference TRBV25-1 and TRBJ1-1, the complete variable domain reads EADIYQTPRYLVIGTGKKITLECSQTMGHDKMYWYQQDPGMELHLIHYSYGVNSTEKGDLSSESTVSRIRTEHFPLTLESARPSHTSQYLCASTGGGRKGTKTEAFFGQGTRLTVV.

The sample holds one count of this clone. CDR3 sequence (DNA): TGTGCCAGCAGCTCACACCCGGGTGACACTGAAGCTTTCTTT. It specifies CASSSHPGDTEAFF. V usage is TRBV27 and J usage is TRBJ1-1; D not resolved. The germline V gene encodes CDR1 MNHEY and CDR2 SMNVEV (reference sequence). This CDR3 region has 14 residues. V was shortened by 6 bases and J by 3 bases, with 14 bases between the two germline ends.

This clone came up a few times. The chain links TRBV5-4 to TRBJ1-1, with D hard to call. Trimming cost V 0 bases and J 0 bases, with 9 bases left between them. The CDR3 length is 15 residues. Germline V CDR1 and CDR2: SGHNT, YYREEE (reference sequence). The CDR3 spells CASSLGRGMNTEAFF. The CDR3 coding sequence is TGTGCCAGCAGCTTGGGGCGGGGTATGAACACTGAAGCTTTCTTT.